The clone carrying this T cell receptor beta chain came up many times. Its matching antigen is unknown. The TCR beta profiling, which covered VDJ combination and CDR3 sequence, was carried out using genomic DNA as the template. MiXCR, applied by TCRdb to the reads, yields one record per CDR3 protein. The sample has about 220,000 distinct CDR3 sequences, approximately 35% seen once. The CDR3 is made up of 13 amino acids. From germline, CDR1 is SNHLY and CDR2 FYNNEI. Trimming shortened V by 4 bases and J by 6 bases, and 12 bases separated the two germline ends. This sample was included in a study of CD8+CD57+ T cells in acquired aplastic anemia. The wider study: Average DNA yield from sorted CD4+ and CD8+ cells was about 2.9 ug.

Study observations and caveats: No significant patient-versus-control difference appeared in CD8+ Simpson's diversity.

The specimen sequenced was sorted CD4+, CD8+, or CD8+CD57+ T cells (not recorded which) from PBMCs. The sequence was obtained from a human donor in good health, serving as a control. The genes are TRBV2 and TRBJ1-2; D possibly corresponds to TRBD1 (5 bases). This CDR3 reads CASSVGRADGYTF. The CDR3, as DNA: TGTGCCAGCAGTGTGGGCAGGGCCGATGGCTACACCTTC.